The table lists the clone carrying this TCR beta chain with a count of one. This sample is part of a study of blood T cell repertoires in COVID-19. During active infection, Seattle patients enrolled and were then monitored through disease. The CDR3 totals 14 residues. Germline V CDR1 and CDR2: GTSNPN, SVGIG (reference sequence). V was pared by 0 bases and J by 5 bases, with 8 bases between. Study processing details: Reference gene primer amplification gave nucleated cell count estimates. Profiled with immunoSEQ multiplex PCR; TCRdb holds only in-frame clones, not every one. The DNA was the basis for D and trimming; V, J and clone size are from that table. The table has approximately 480,000 clones, roughly 87% seen once.

J is TRBJ1-6 and V is TRBV30; D gene unclear. The source of this sequence is a man aged 18 to 30 with COVID-19, enrolled during active disease. Sequenced: peripheral blood. The CDR3 coding sequence is TGTGCCTGGAGTGTTAATTTAGATAATTCACCCCTCCACTTT. Translated: CAWSVNLDNSPLHF.